This entry describes one T cell receptor beta chain. Trimming cost V 6 bases and J 7 bases; bases outside gene matches: 10. The CDR3 sequence is 14 residues long. Germline CDR1 and CDR2: MNHEY and SVGAGI. This sample was taken from a study of blood T cell repertoires in COVID-19. Study-level information: Material from acute and convalescent COVID-19 was sourced from the United States, Italy and Spain. Nucleic acid was either cDNA or gDNA, and it came from T cells, B-cell-depleted T cells, or PBMCs.

Per the original methods: It was from reference gene primer amplification that nucleated cell counts were estimated. Measured with immunoSEQ multiplex PCR; TCRdb has only the in-frame clones, and not every one. That table gives V, J and clone size, and the DNA gave D and trimming. The sample lists around 100,000 clones, approximately 93% occurring once. The sequencing sample was made of peripheral blood. The clonotype originates from a man aged 60 to 75 with acute or convalescent COVID-19. The chain combines TRBV6-5 with TRBJ1-1; 8 nucleotides line up with TRBD1. The DNA of the CDR3 is TGTGCCAGCAGGCCTACCGGGACAGGCGGTGAAGCTTTCTTT. Protein: CASRPTGTGGEAFF.